The clone carrying this T cell receptor (beta chain) is a singleton in its sample. Its antigen is still unknown. The PCR had 60 Vbeta and 13 Jbeta primers. Assay: immunoSEQ multiplex PCR; the TCRdb copy retains only in-frame clones and omits some. The table records 150,000 or so clones, 80% of them present only once. The data belong to a study of cytomegalovirus exposure and HLA in healthy donors. Germline CDR1 SGHDN, CDR2 FVKESK. The CDR3 consists of 15 residues. The V gene lost 4 bases and the J gene lost 5 bases, with 14 bases spanning the gap. Whole-study results and caveats: The HLA-A and HLA-B alleles of most subjects were reportedly predicted accurately from TCR beta sequences. In vitro checks showed that three CMV-associated chains really do target CMV antigens.

The TCR was taken from a man in his thirties or forties in good health and CMV-seronegative. Sequenced sample: PBMCs. The chain joins TRBV14 to TRBJ1-4; TRBD1 is a possible D gene (6 bases). This CDR3 is CASSPRTAGNEKLFF. The CDR3 bases are TGTGCCAGCAGCCCTCGGACAGCAGGAAATGAAAAACTGTTTTTT.